This TCR beta chain appears in the sequencing data of a study of blood T cell repertoires in COVID-19. On the study more broadly: The study drew acute and convalescent COVID-19 samples from the United States, Italy and Spain.

Deletions cut 3 bases from V and 1 base from J, with 9 bases between. This CDR3 has 13 amino acids. Germline lookup yields CDR1 SQVTM and CDR2 ANQGSEA. The protocol was immunoSEQ multiplex PCR, while the TCRdb copy is restricted to in-frame clones and leaves out a portion. The sample lists 200,000 to 250,000 clones; approximately 84% were seen once. The chain carries TRBV29-1 and TRBJ1-1, with D uncertain. This clonotype was obtained from a man over 45 with acute or convalescent COVID-19. Sequenced sample: peripheral blood. The CDR3 is CSVEGVRNTEAFF. In DNA, the CDR3 is TGCAGCGTTGAGGGCGTGAGGAACACTGAAGCTTTCTTT.